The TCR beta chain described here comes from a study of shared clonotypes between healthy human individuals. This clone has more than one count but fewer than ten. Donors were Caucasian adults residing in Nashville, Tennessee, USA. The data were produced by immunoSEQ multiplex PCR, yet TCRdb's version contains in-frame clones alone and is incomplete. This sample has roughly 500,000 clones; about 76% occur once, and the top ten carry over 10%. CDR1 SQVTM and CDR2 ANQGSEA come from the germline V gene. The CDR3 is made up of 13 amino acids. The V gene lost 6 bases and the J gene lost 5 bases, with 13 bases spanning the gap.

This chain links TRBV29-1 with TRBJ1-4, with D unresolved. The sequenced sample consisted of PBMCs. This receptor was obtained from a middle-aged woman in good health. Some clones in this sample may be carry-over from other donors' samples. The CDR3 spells CSVRKSPNEKLFF. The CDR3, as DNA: TGCAGCGTCCGAAAGTCTCCGAATGAAAAACTGTTTTTT.